This T cell receptor (beta chain) was obtained from a study of early T cells in non-severe SARS-CoV-2 infection. Overall study context: Investigators sequenced bulk RNA drawn from unsorted whole blood, and chains remained unpaired.

In its sample, this clonotype was seen many times. Its antigen is not identified. TCRdb reprocessed the 5' RACE reads via MiXCR and lists one record per CDR3 protein. The sample holds about 34,000 distinct CDR3 sequences, over 5% seen once. Study findings and constraints: Anti-spike CD8 responses were favored by VDJdb matching, which missed private and CD4 specificities.

Sequencing input: whole blood. The receptor's source is an adult who was a healthcare worker with PCR-confirmed SARS-CoV-2 infection or an uninfected control (not recorded which).

The CDR3 protein is CASSLERGDTQYF. The CDR3, as DNA: TGTGCCAGCAGCTTAGAGCGGGGAGATACGCAGTATTTT. J is TRBJ2-3 and V is TRBV7-6; 7 bases map to TRBD2. Germline lookup yields CDR1 SGHVS and CDR2 FNYEAQ. Trimming took 1 base from V and 5 from J; bases not matched to a gene: 0. The CDR3 extends over 13 amino acids.